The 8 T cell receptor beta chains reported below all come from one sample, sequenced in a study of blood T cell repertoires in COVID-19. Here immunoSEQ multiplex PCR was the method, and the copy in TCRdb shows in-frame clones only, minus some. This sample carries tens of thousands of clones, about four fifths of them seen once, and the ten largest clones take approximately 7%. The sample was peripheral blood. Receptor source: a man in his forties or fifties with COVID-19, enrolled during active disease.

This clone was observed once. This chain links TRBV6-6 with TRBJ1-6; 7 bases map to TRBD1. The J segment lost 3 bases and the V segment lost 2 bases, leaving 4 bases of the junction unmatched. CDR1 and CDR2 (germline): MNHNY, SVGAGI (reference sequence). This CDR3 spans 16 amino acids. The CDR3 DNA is TGTGCCAGCAGTTACATCCAGGGGGACTATAATTCACCCCTCCACTTT. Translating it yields CASSYIQGDYNSPLHF.

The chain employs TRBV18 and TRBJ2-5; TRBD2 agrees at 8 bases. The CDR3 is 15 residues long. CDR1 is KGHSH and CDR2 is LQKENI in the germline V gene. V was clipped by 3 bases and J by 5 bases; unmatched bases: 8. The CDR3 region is CASSPGLGEGETQYF. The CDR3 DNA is TGTGCCAGCTCACCGGGACTAGGTGAGGGCGAGACCCAGTACTTC.

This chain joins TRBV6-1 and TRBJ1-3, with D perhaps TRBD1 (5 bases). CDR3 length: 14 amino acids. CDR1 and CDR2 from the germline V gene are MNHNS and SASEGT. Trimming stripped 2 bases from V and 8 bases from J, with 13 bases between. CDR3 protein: CASSEWGVADTIYF. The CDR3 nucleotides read TGTGCCAGCAGTGAATGGGGGGTGGCGGACACCATATATTTT.

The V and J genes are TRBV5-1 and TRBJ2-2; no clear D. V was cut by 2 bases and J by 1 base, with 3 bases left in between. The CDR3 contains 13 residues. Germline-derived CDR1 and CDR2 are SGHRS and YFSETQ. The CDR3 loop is CASSFGNTGELFF. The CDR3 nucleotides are TGCGCCAGCAGCTTCGGGAACACCGGGGAGCTGTTTTTT.

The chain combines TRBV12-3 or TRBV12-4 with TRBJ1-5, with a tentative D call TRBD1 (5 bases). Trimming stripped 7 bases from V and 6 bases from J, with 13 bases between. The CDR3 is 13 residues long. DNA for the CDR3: TGTGCCAGCAACTTAGGGGCCCTTCAGCCCCAGCATTTT. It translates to CASNLGALQPQHF.

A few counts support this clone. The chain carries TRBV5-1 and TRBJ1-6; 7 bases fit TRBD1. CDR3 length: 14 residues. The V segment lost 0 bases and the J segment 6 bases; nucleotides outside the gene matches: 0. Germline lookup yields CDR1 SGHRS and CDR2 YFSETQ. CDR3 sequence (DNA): TGCGCCAGCAGCTTGGCAGGGGGTAATTCACCCCTCCACTTT. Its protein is CASSLAGGNSPLHF.

As DNA, the CDR3 is TGTGCCACCTCCGTTGGGGGCAGGGTGTTAAATCAGCCCCAGCATTTT. Its translation: CATSVGGRVLNQPQHF. The V gene is TRBV19, the J gene TRBJ1-5; D possibly corresponds to TRBD1 (6 bases). The length of the CDR3 is 16 residues. Germline CDR1 and CDR2: LNHDA and SQIVND (reference sequence). V lost 10 bases and J 4 bases, leaving 23 bases between the germline ends.

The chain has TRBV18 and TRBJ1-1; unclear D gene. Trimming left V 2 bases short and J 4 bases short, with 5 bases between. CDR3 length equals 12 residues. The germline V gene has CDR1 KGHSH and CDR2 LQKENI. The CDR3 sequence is CASSPEGTEAFF. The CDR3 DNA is TGTGCCAGCTCACCAGAGGGCACTGAAGCTTTCTTT.